Presented here are 25 T cell receptor beta chains from one specimen sequenced in a study of CXCR3-negative and CXCR3-positive naive CD8 T cells. Study conclusions and caveats: Comparison of naive cells showed more hydrophobic TRB CDR3s in CXCR3-positive than in CXCR3-negative naive cells.

Libraries of TRB cDNA were made by 5' RACE and carried UMIs. Following a re-call of the 5' RACE reads, TCRdb has one entry per CDR3 protein and lacks DNA. The ten top clones account for around 0.36%, within a sample of roughly 110,000 distinct CDR3 sequences. Their recognized antigens are unknown. Specimen: naive CXCR3+ CD8+ T cells from blood. Specified subset: CD45RO-CCR7+CD27+CD95- naive CD8+ T cells expressing CXCR3 (TNR3+). The receptors originated from a human donor in good health. Some clones in this sample may be carry-over from other donors' samples.

The CDR3 reads CASSGLAGGEETQYF. J is TRBJ2-5 and V is TRBV9; TCRdb's D call of TRBD2 is untestable without DNA. This CDR3 contains 15 residues. Per the germline V gene, CDR1 is SGDLS and CDR2 is YYNGEE.

The chain joins TRBV19 to TRBJ2-1; TCRdb returns TRBD1, unconfirmable since there is no DNA. Looked up from germline, CDR1 is LNHDA and CDR2 is SQIVND (reference sequence). The CDR3 spans 14 residues. The CDR3 protein is CASSYGGGYNEQFF.

The chain has TRBV28 and TRBJ2-2. Germline-derived CDR1 and CDR2 are MDHEN and SYDVKM. The CDR3 sequence is 12 residues long. CDR3: CASSTMAGELFF.

The CDR3 loop reads CASRSGHEQYF. This chain links TRBV6-5 with TRBJ2-7; TCRdb outputs TRBD1, but without DNA this stays unchecked. Germline V gene sequence: CDR1 MNHEY, CDR2 SVGAGI. The CDR3 contains 11 residues.

The gene calls are TRBV4-2 and TRBJ1-6; TCRdb calls TRBD1, which cannot be checked without DNA. The CDR3 consists of 16 residues. CDR1 and CDR2 (germline): LGHNA, YNFKEQ. The CDR3 loop is CASSQQSQDANSPLHF.

This chain joins TRBV5-6 and TRBJ2-3; TCRdb designates TRBD1, a call that cannot be tested without DNA. This CDR3 has 16 residues. Germline V gene lookup returns CDR1 SGHDT and CDR2 YYEEEE. The CDR3 sequence is CASSLGATAAPDTQYF.

CDR3 sequence: CASSIDGRGDEQYF. V is TRBV19 and J is TRBJ2-7; TCRdb's D call, TRBD1, is unchecked because there is no DNA. Germline loops: CDR1 LNHDA, CDR2 SQIVND (reference sequence). The CDR3 is 14 residues long.

The chain couples TRBV6-5 to TRBJ2-6; TCRdb's D call of TRBD1 is untestable without DNA. The CDR3 spans 18 residues. Germline lookup yields CDR1 MNHEY and CDR2 SVGAGI. The CDR3 region is CASSYYEGGPSGANVLTF.

The chain joins TRBV9 to TRBJ2-1; the TRBD2 assignment by TCRdb is unverifiable without DNA. This CDR3 comprises 16 residues. CDR1 is SGDLS and CDR2 is YYNGEE in the germline V gene. The chain's CDR3 is CASSVGGSGTYNEQFF.

The rearrangement links TRBV29-1 to TRBJ2-1; TCRdb selects TRBD1, and the lack of DNA leaves this call unchecked. Germline V gene lookup returns CDR1 SQVTM and CDR2 ANQGSEA. This CDR3 is 15 amino acids long. Here the CDR3 reads CSVELRDRDYNEQFF.

The gene calls are TRBV29-1 and TRBJ2-3; the D call of TRBD1 rests on TCRdb alone, since no DNA is present to check it. This CDR3 has 14 amino acids. The germline CDR1 and CDR2 sequences are SQVTM and ANQGSEA. CDR3 sequence reads: CSVDSGAGTDTQYF.

The rearrangement joins TRBV4-2 to TRBJ2-3. This CDR3 has 12 residues. Germline values: CDR1 LGHNA, CDR2 YNFKEQ. This CDR3 is CASSQGRDTQYF.

This chain links TRBV13 with TRBJ2-5; without DNA, the TCRdb call of TRBD2 cannot be checked. The CDR3 runs 15 residues. Germline V lookup: CDR1 PRHDT, CDR2 FYEKMQ (reference sequence). The CDR3 loop is CASSLGVVGVETQYF.

The CDR3 region is CASSHTTSGKKETQYF. The V and J genes are TRBV9 and TRBJ2-5; there is no DNA to check the TCRdb D call of TRBD2. CDR3 length equals 16 residues. CDR1 and CDR2 (germline): SGDLS, YYNGEE.

The chain joins TRBV28 to TRBJ2-7; TCRdb's D call, TRBD1, is unchecked because there is no DNA. The CDR3 loop spans 15 amino acids. Germline V gene sequence: CDR1 MDHEN, CDR2 SYDVKM. The CDR3 region is CASSLISNTGYEQYF.

The chain joins TRBV3-1 to TRBJ2-7; TCRdb calls TRBD2, which cannot be checked without DNA. The germline gives CDR1 LGHDT, CDR2 YNNKEL (reference sequence). This CDR3 spans 14 amino acids. Here the CDR3 reads CASRKASGRYEQYF.

This chain uses TRBV10-3 with TRBJ1-5. The germline V gene encodes CDR1 ENHRY and CDR2 SYGVKD. The CDR3 length is 13 residues. The CDR3 region is CAIGRGVNQPQHF.

The CDR3: CASRQGIEQYF. V is TRBV27 and J is TRBJ2-7; checking the TCRdb D call of TRBD1 is not possible without DNA. Germline V lookup: CDR1 MNHEY, CDR2 SMNVEV (reference sequence). This CDR3 is 11 amino acids long.

The rearrangement uses TRBV21-1 and TRBJ1-5; TCRdb picks TRBD1, but there is no DNA to check that call. TRBV21-1 is deemed a pseudogene. This CDR3 has 17 amino acids. The CDR3: CASSSRCKVYSNQPQHF.

V is TRBV7-3 and J is TRBJ2-1; the TCRdb call, TRBD1, lacks DNA for checking. The germline gives CDR1 SGHTA, CDR2 FQGTGA. The CDR3 consists of 19 residues. The CDR3 is CASSLGLGGAVGSYNEQFF.

V and J are TRBV7-9 and TRBJ2-7; the TCRdb call, TRBD2, lacks DNA for checking. This CDR3 is 14 amino acids long. Germline assignment: CDR1 SEHNR and CDR2 FQNEAQ (reference sequence). CDR3 in amino acids: CASSLGLEGYEQYF.

The chain recombines TRBV6-2 or TRBV6-3 with TRBJ2-1; the D gene TCRdb calls, TRBD2, cannot be checked with no DNA. From germline, CDR1 is MNHEY and CDR2 SVGEGT. The CDR3 is 18 residues long. CDR3 sequence reads: CASRPGTSGESSYNEQFF.

The CDR3 sequence: CASSYRPDSYEQYF. The chain carries TRBV6-5 and TRBJ2-7. The CDR3 sequence is 14 residues long. Germline-derived CDR1 and CDR2 are MNHEY and SVGAGI.

This chain joins TRBV5-1 and TRBJ1-2; the TCRdb call, TRBD1, lacks DNA for checking. This CDR3 comprises 18 residues. Per the germline V gene, CDR1 is SGHRS and CDR2 is YFSETQ. The CDR3 sequence: CASSRREIRGPRNYGYTF.

The chain links TRBV4-2 to TRBJ1-1. The CDR3 consists of 12 residues. Germline V gene lookup returns CDR1 LGHNA and CDR2 YNFKEQ. CDR3 in amino acids: CASSQGYTEAFF.